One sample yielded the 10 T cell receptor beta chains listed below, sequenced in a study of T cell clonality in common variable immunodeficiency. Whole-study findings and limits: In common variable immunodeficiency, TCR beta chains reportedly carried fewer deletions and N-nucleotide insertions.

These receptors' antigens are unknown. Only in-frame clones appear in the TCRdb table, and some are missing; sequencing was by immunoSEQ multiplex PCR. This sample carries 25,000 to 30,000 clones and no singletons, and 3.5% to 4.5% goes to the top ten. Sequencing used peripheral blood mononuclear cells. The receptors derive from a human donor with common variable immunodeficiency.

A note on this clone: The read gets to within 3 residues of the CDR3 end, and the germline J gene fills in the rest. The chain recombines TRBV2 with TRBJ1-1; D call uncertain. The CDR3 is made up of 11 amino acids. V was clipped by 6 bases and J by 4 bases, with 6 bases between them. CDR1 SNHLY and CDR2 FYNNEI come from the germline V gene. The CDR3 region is CASRYSTEAFF. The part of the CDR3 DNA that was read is TGTGCCAGCAGATACAGCACTGAA.

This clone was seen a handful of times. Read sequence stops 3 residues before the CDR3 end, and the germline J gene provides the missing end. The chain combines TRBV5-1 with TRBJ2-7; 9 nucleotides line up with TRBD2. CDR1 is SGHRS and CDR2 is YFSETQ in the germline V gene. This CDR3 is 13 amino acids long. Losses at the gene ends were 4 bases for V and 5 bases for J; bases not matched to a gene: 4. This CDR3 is CASSEGLAHEQYF. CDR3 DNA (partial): TGCGCCAGCAGCGAGGGACTAGCTCACGAG.

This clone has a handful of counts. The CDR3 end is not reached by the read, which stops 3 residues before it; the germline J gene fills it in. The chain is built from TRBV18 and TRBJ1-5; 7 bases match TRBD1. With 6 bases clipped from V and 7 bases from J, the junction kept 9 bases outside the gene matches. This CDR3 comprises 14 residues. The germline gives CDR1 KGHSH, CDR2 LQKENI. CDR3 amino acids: CASSGRQGEQPQHF. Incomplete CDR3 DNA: TGTGCCAGCTCCGGGCGGCAGGGGGAGCAGCCC.

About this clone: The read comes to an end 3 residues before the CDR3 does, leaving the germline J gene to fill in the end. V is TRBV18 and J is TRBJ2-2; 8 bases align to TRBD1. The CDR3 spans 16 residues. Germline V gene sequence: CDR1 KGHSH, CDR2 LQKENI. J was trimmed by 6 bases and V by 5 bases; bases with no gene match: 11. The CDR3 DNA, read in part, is TGTGCCAGCTCATCGACAGGGGCCGGTATCGCCGGGGAG. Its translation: CASSSTGAGIAGE. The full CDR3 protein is CASSSTGAGIAGELFF.

The DNA read from the CDR3 is TGTGCCAGCAGCTTAGGACAGAGGGTAAATGAG. Translated: CASSLGQRVNE. Given in full, the CDR3 is CASSLGQRVNEQFF. The chain joins TRBV7-8 to TRBJ2-1; possibly TRBD1 or TRBD2 for D (5 bases each). The CDR3 end lies 3 residues beyond the end of the read and is filled in from the germline J gene. The CDR3 sequence is 14 residues long. Germline values: CDR1 SGHVS, CDR2 FQNEAQ. Trimming took 1 base from V and 7 from J, leaving 11 bases between them.

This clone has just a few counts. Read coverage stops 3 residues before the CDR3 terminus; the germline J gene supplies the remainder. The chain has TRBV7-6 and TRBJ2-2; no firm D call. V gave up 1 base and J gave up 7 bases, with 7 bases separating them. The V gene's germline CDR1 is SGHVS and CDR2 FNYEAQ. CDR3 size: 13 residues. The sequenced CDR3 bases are TGTGCCAGCAGCTTAGACCTAGGCGGGGAG. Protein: CASSLDLGGE. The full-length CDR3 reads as CASSLDLGGELFF.

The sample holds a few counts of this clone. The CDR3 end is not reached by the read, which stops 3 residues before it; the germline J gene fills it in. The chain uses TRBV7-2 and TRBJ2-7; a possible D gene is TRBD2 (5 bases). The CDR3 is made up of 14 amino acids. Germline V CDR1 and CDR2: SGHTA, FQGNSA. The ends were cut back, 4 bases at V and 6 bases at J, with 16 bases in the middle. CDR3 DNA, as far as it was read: TGTGCCAGCAGCTCCCTTACTAGTAACCTCGAG. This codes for CASSSLTSNLE. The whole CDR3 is CASSSLTSNLEQYF.

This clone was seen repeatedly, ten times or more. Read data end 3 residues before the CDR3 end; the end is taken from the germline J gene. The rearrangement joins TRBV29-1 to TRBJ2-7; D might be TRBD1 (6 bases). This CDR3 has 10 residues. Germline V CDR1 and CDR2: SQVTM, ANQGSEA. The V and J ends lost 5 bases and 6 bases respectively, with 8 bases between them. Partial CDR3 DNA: TGCAGCGTTACAGGGAGCGAG. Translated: CSVTGSE. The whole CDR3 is CSVTGSEQYF.

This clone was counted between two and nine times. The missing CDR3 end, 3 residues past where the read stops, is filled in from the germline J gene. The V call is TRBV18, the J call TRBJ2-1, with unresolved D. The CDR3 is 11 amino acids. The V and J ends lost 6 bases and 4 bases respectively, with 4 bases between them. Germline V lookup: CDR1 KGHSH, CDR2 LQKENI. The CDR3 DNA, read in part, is TGTGCCAGCTCCAATTACAATGAG. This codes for CASSNYNE. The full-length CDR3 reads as CASSNYNEQFF. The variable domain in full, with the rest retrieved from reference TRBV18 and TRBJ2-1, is NAGVMQNPRHLVRRRGQEARLRCSPMKGHSHVYWYRQLPEEGLKFMVYLQKENIIDESGMPKERFSAEFPKEGPSILRIQQVVRGDSAAYFCASSNYNEQFFGPGTRLTVL.

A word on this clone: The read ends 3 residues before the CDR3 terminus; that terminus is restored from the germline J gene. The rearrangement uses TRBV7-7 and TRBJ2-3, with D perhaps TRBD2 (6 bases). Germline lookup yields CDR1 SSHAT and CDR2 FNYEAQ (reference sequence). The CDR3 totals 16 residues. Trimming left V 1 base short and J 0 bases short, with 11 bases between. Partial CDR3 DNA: TGTGCCAGCAGCTTAGGGGGACTTCTGAGCACAGATACG. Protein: CASSLGGLLSTDT. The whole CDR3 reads CASSLGGLLSTDTQYF.